This is a list of T cell receptor beta chains from one sample in a study of blood T cells in healthy people across ages. TCRdb reprocessed the 5' RACE reads via MiXCR and lists one record per CDR3 protein. The sample comprises under 2,000,000 distinct CDR3 sequences, around half of which are singletons, and roughly 2.1% rests with the top ten. The sequencing input was blood. The source of these receptors is a woman in her thirties or forties in good health. The CDR3 runs from the conserved cysteine through the conserved F or W. The D gene is left open where the match is weak. Clone size, where shown, is once, few, many, or a class for clones that have expanded.

TRBJ2-4	TRBV9	TRBD1	.	CASSPRQGAKNIQYF	TGTGCCAGCAGCCCGCGACAGGGGGCCAAAAACATTCAGTACTTC
TRBJ1-6	TRBV7-9	.	once	CASSSTREGNSPLHF	TGTGCCAGCAGCTCGACTCGGGAGGGTAATTCACCCCTCCACTTT
TRBJ1-1	TRBV3-1	TRBD1	.	CASSPRPGGMNTEAFF	TGTGCCAGCAGCCCCCGGCCAGGGGGCATGAACACTGAAGCTTTCTTT
TRBJ2-4	TRBV6-2/TRBV6-3	TRBD2	few	CASSYSTLAGAPQPKGIQYF	TGTGCCAGCAGTTACTCGACTCTAGCGGGGGCCCCCCAGCCAAAAGGCATTCAGTACTTC
TRBJ1-2	TRBV29-1	.	.	CSVERGVDYGYTF	TGCAGCGTTGAACGAGGGGTCGACTATGGCTACACCTTC
TRBJ2-5	TRBV28	.	.	CASTEHNPYQETQYF	TGTGCCAGCACGGAACACAACCCGTACCAAGAGACCCAGTACTTC
TRBJ2-5	TRBV7-9	.	few	CASSQTGPLKETQYF	TGTGCCAGCAGTCAAACGGGCCCACTTAAAGAGACCCAGTACTTC
TRBJ2-3	TRBV24-1	TRBD2	.	CATSDLGLAGDGDTQYF	TGTGCCACCAGTGATTTGGGGCTAGCGGGGGATGGAGATACGCAGTATTTT
TRBJ2-1	TRBV29-1	TRBD1	.	CGVDVGQGADEQFF	TGCGGCGTTGACGTCGGACAGGGGGCCGATGAGCAGTTCTTC
TRBJ2-5	TRBV7-9	TRBD2	.	CASSPQLGLAETQYF	TGTGCCAGCAGCCCCCAACTGGGACTAGCGGAGACCCAGTACTTC
TRBJ1-2	TRBV25-1	.	.	CASSESTRGTVYGYTF	TGTGCCAGCAGTGAAAGCACTCGGGGGACGGTTTATGGCTACACCTTC
TRBJ2-2	TRBV6-1	.	once	CASRAENTGELFF	TGTGCCAGCAGGGCAGAGAACACCGGGGAGCTGTTTTTT
TRBJ2-1	TRBV10-3	TRBD2	.	CAISAGGGEQFF	TGTGCCATCAGTGCCGGGGGGGGCGAGCAGTTCTTC
TRBJ2-7	TRBV11-3	.	.	CASSLDLSREQYF	TGTGCCAGCAGCTTAGATCTCAGTCGGGAGCAGTACTTC
TRBJ2-7	TRBV20-1	TRBD1	few	CSARAGDRVREQYF	TGCAGTGCTAGAGCAGGGGACAGAGTGAGGGAGCAGTACTTC
TRBJ1-2	TRBV12-3/TRBV12-4	TRBD1	.	CASRHRGYDYGYTF	TGTGCCAGCAGGCACAGGGGGTATGACTATGGCTACACCTTC
TRBJ2-5	TRBV12-3/TRBV12-4	.	.	CASSVTEAQYF	TGTGCCAGCAGTGTTACCGAGGCCCAGTACTTC
TRBJ2-7	TRBV6-1	.	.	CASSVHGEQYF	TGTGCCAGCAGTGTACATGGCGAGCAGTACTTC
TRBJ2-3	TRBV11-2	.	few	CASSWGTLTSTDTQYF	TGTGCCAGCAGTTGGGGTACCCTTACTAGCACAGATACGCAGTATTTT
TRBJ1-2	TRBV20-1	.	.	CSAKGLGYYGYTF	TGCAGTGCTAAGGGGCTCGGGTACTATGGCTACACCTTC
TRBJ2-2	TRBV6-2/TRBV6-3	.	.	CASSMKQGGANTGELFF	TGTGCCAGCAGCATGAAACAAGGGGGAGCGAACACCGGGGAGCTGTTTTTT
TRBJ2-7	TRBV28	.	many	CASRPDSYEQYF	TGTGCCAGCAGGCCGGACAGCTACGAGCAGTACTTC
TRBJ2-7	TRBV20-1	TRBD2	.	CSARDPAGGLNEQYF	TGCAGTGCTAGAGATCCGGCGGGGGGCCTCAATGAGCAGTACTTC
TRBJ1-2	TRBV12-3/TRBV12-4	.	.	CASSLRRTASSGYTF	TGTGCCAGCAGTTTAAGACGGACAGCGTCTAGTGGCTACACCTTC
TRBJ2-7	TRBV29-1	TRBD2	.	CSVGGGGPYNEQYF	TGCAGCGTTGGTGGCGGGGGGCCCTACAATGAGCAGTACTTC
TRBJ1-1	TRBV7-2	TRBD1	once	CASSKNRGRAEAFF	TGTGCCAGCAGCAAAAACAGGGGGAGGGCTGAAGCTTTCTTT
TRBJ2-5	TRBV20-1	TRBD2	.	CSARDPGGAGETQYF	TGCAGTGCTAGAGATCCCGGGGGGGCTGGGGAGACCCAGTACTTC
TRBJ2-5	TRBV7-2	.	.	CASSWGTGTQYF	TGTGCCAGCAGCTGGGGGACTGGTACCCAGTACTTC
TRBJ2-7	TRBV3-1	.	.	CASSQGVYLTYEQYF	TGTGCCAGCAGCCAAGGGGTCTACCTCACCTACGAGCAGTACTTC
TRBJ2-3	TRBV11-2	.	.	CASSSTERTQYF	TGTGCCAGCAGCTCTACAGAGCGGACGCAGTATTTT
TRBJ2-7	TRBV5-1	.	.	CASSLEGQPSYEQYF	TGCGCCAGCAGCTTGGAGGGGCAGCCGTCCTACGAGCAGTACTTC
TRBJ2-5	TRBV7-2	.	many	CASSLIVGGGPPYQETQYF	TGTGCCAGCAGCTTAATAGTTGGCGGGGGCCCACCGTACCAAGAGACCCAGTACTTC
TRBJ2-7	TRBV19	TRBD1	.	CASSITGGLSPYEQYF	TGTGCCAGTAGCATCACAGGGGGACTTTCCCCCTACGAGCAGTACTTC
TRBJ1-1	TRBV10-3	.	.	CAISERGAGADWTEAFF	TGTGCCATCAGTGAAAGGGGGGCAGGGGCTGATTGGACTGAAGCTTTCTTT
TRBJ1-5	TRBV28	.	.	CASKTRGWQPQHF	TGTGCCAGTAAGACCAGGGGTTGGCAGCCCCAGCATTTT
TRBJ2-3	TRBV10-3	TRBD2	.	CAISSGGGADTQYF	TGTGCCATCAGCAGCGGGGGGGGAGCAGATACGCAGTATTTT
TRBJ2-6	TRBV5-1	TRBD1	.	CATNRGDGANVLTF	TGCGCCACCAACAGGGGAGATGGGGCCAACGTCCTGACTTTC
TRBJ2-7	TRBV7-2	.	.	CASSLNLRYEQYF	TGTGCCAGCAGCTTAAACTTGCGGTACGAGCAGTACTTC
TRBJ1-2	TRBV10-2	TRBD1	.	CASSRDRAYYGYTF	TGCGCCAGCAGTCGGGACAGGGCGTACTATGGCTACACCTTC
TRBJ2-1	TRBV14	.	.	CASSQPMGLDNEQFF	TGTGCCAGCAGCCAACCCATGGGCCTGGACAATGAGCAGTTCTTC
TRBJ2-6	TRBV20-1	.	.	CSAREEEDWANVLTF	TGCAGTGCTAGAGAAGAAGAGGACTGGGCCAACGTCCTGACTTTC
TRBJ2-5	TRBV11-2	.	.	CASSSGQNGWETQYF	TGTGCCAGCAGCTCTGGACAGAATGGCTGGGAGACCCAGTACTTC
TRBJ1-2	TRBV4-2	TRBD1	.	CASSQSQGAGGYGYTF	TGTGCCAGCAGCCAGTCACAGGGGGCCGGGGGGTATGGCTACACCTTC
TRBJ2-3	TRBV6-1	.	few	CASRVSGPTDTQYF	TGTGCCAGCAGAGTGTCAGGTCCCACAGATACGCAGTATTTT
TRBJ2-1	TRBV29-1	.	.	CSVGRDYNEQFF	TGCAGCGTGGGGCGGGACTACAATGAGCAGTTCTTC
TRBJ2-7	TRBV6-5	TRBD2	.	CASSYSIASGVYEQYF	TGTGCCAGCAGTTACTCGATCGCTAGCGGGGTGTACGAGCAGTACTTC
TRBJ1-4	TRBV4-2	.	.	CASSQGVAGPNEKLFF	TGTGCCAGCAGCCAAGGAGTGGCTGGGCCCAACGAAAAACTGTTTTTT
TRBJ2-3	TRBV4-2	.	.	CASSQGRADTDTQYF	TGTGCCAGCAGCCAAGGCCGGGCCGACACAGATACGCAGTATTTT
TRBJ2-5	TRBV6-5	.	.	CASSPWLDETQYF	TGTGCCAGCAGTCCGTGGCTTGACGAGACCCAGTACTTC
TRBJ2-4	TRBV3-1	.	few	CASSQEGVRNIQYF	TGTGCCAGCAGCCAAGAAGGAGTTAGAAACATTCAGTACTTC
TRBJ2-3	TRBV24-1	.	few	CATSDPSRVRTDTQYF	TGTGCCACCAGTGACCCGTCCAGGGTCCGCACAGATACGCAGTATTTT